This T cell receptor (beta chain) was sequenced in a study of vaccination effects on CD4 cells after COVID-19. Antigen specificity for these receptors is unknown. Prior to sequencing, the ViraFEST assay stimulated PBMC with viral peptide pools, which expanded the antigen-specific CD4+ T cells. Following 10 days of culture, CD4+ T cells were isolated. TCRdb's copy holds only in-frame clones and misses some; the assay was immunoSEQ multiplex PCR. Of about 22,000 clones listed, around 66% were seen once; the top ten hold 12%. Sequenced material: CD4+ T cells from PBMCs cultured with HCoV-229E spike peptides, taken before COVID-19 vaccination. Every receptor here comes from a human donor who received a COVID-19 vaccine.

The chain combines TRBV5-6 with TRBJ1-2; the D gene is possibly TRBD1 (6 bases). The CDR3 is 14 amino acids. With 4 bases removed from V and 4 bases from J, the gap between germline ends came to 14 bases. The germline V gene encodes CDR1 SGHDT and CDR2 YYEEEE. The CDR3 sequence is CASSLQVRGYGYTF. The CDR3 DNA reads TGTGCCAGCAGCCTTCAGGTCAGGGGCTATGGCTACACCTTC. Supplemented by reference TRBV5-6 and TRBJ1-2, the full variable domain reads DAGVTQSPTHLIKTRGQQVTLRCSPKSGHDTVSWYQQALGQGPQFIFQYYEEEERQRGNFPDRFSGHQFPNYSSELNVNALLLGDSALYLCASSLQVRGYGYTFGSGTRLTVV.